This is a list of T cell receptor beta chains from one sample in a study of cytomegalovirus exposure and HLA in healthy donors. Using immunoSEQ multiplex PCR, the repertoire was profiled, and TCRdb retains in-frame clones only, with some absent. The sample comprises about 120,000 clones, approximately 80% of which are singletons, and roughly 2.4% rests with the top ten. Sample: PBMCs. All receptors come from a woman aged 40 to 50 in good health and CMV-seronegative. The CDR3 runs from the conserved cysteine through the conserved F or W. D genes are given only for firm matches. Some rows mark clone size as missing; the rest say once, few, many or name a class of expanded clone.

V gene: TRBV6-1; J gene: TRBJ2-7; D gene: TRBD1; clone size: NA; CDR3 DNA: TGTGCCAGCAGTGTTGTCGGGACAGGCTCGGGCGAGCAGTACTTC; CDR3 protein: CASSVVGTGSGEQYF
V gene: TRBV28; J gene: TRBJ1-2; D gene: NA; clone size: NA; CDR3 DNA: TGTGCCAGCAGTCCCCCGGAGGGGAGGGGGAGAGGCTACACCTTC; CDR3 protein: CASSPPEGRGRGYTF
V gene: TRBV19; J gene: TRBJ1-2; D gene: NA; clone size: NA; CDR3 DNA: TGTGCCAGTATAGGAGGTATGGACTATGGCTACACCTTC; CDR3 protein: CASIGGMDYGYTF
V gene: TRBV12-5; J gene: TRBJ2-2; D gene: TRBD1; clone size: NA; CDR3 DNA: TGTGCTAGTGCCCTACCTACAGGGGTGGGGGCCGGGGAGCTGTTTTTT; CDR3 protein: CASALPTGVGAGELFF
V gene: TRBV7-2; J gene: TRBJ2-5; D gene: NA; clone size: once; CDR3 DNA: TGTGCCAGCAGCGCCAGCTGGACAGTTGAGACCCAGTACTTC; CDR3 protein: CASSASWTVETQYF
V gene: TRBV5-1; J gene: TRBJ2-1; D gene: TRBD2; clone size: NA; CDR3 DNA: TGCGCCAGCAGCTTGGAAGCGGGGTACTACAATGAGCAGTTCTTC; CDR3 protein: CASSLEAGYYNEQFF
V gene: TRBV5-1; J gene: TRBJ1-4; D gene: NA; clone size: NA; CDR3 DNA: TGCGCCAGCAGCACCGGACAGCCTAATGAAAAACTGTTTTTT; CDR3 protein: CASSTGQPNEKLFF
V gene: TRBV10-3; J gene: TRBJ2-7; D gene: TRBD1; clone size: NA; CDR3 DNA: TGTGCCATCAGTGACCCCGGACAGGTTCCCATCTACGAGCAGTACTTC; CDR3 protein: CAISDPGQVPIYEQYF
V gene: TRBV14; J gene: TRBJ2-4; D gene: NA; clone size: NA; CDR3 DNA: TGTGCCAGCAGCCAGGCACGGACTGGCATTCAGTACTTC; CDR3 protein: CASSQARTGIQYF
V gene: TRBV7-9; J gene: TRBJ2-5; D gene: TRBD2; clone size: NA; CDR3 DNA: TGTGCCAGCAGCTTAGCTAGCGGGGGTTGGGAGACCCAGTACTTC; CDR3 protein: CASSLASGGWETQYF
V gene: TRBV5-1; J gene: TRBJ1-2; D gene: NA; clone size: NA; CDR3 DNA: TGCGCCAGCAGCATAACAGGGTTGGAGGGCTACACCTTC; CDR3 protein: CASSITGLEGYTF
V gene: TRBV10-3; J gene: TRBJ2-3; D gene: NA; clone size: NA; CDR3 DNA: TGTGCCATTCTGAGCGGAAACCTCACAGATACGCAGTATTTT; CDR3 protein: CAILSGNLTDTQYF
V gene: TRBV9; J gene: TRBJ2-7; D gene: NA; clone size: NA; CDR3 DNA: TGTGCCAGCAGCGTAGTAGAAGCCCTAACGGGGGAGCAGTACTTC; CDR3 protein: CASSVVEALTGEQYF
V gene: TRBV27; J gene: TRBJ2-7; D gene: TRBD1; clone size: NA; CDR3 DNA: TGTGCCAGCATGGGGACAGGGTCGGTCAGGCAGTACTTC; CDR3 protein: CASMGTGSVRQYF
V gene: TRBV6-5; J gene: TRBJ1-3; D gene: NA; clone size: NA; CDR3 DNA: TGTGCCAGCAGTAAGACAGGTAGCTCTGGAAACACCATATATTTT; CDR3 protein: CASSKTGSSGNTIYF
V gene: TRBV10-3; J gene: TRBJ2-7; D gene: TRBD1; clone size: NA; CDR3 DNA: TGTGCCATCAGTGAGGGGGACAGCTCCTACGAGCAGTACTTC; CDR3 protein: CAISEGDSSYEQYF
V gene: TRBV27; J gene: TRBJ2-2; D gene: TRBD2; clone size: NA; CDR3 DNA: TGTGCCAGCAGTTTCTGGGCGGGGGAGGCCGGGGAGCTGTTTTTT; CDR3 protein: CASSFWAGEAGELFF
V gene: TRBV6-5; J gene: TRBJ2-3; D gene: TRBD2; clone size: NA; CDR3 DNA: TGTGCCAGCAGTACAACTAGCGGGGGAAATACGCAGTATTTT; CDR3 protein: CASSTTSGGNTQYF
V gene: TRBV10-1; J gene: TRBJ2-7; D gene: TRBD2; clone size: few; CDR3 DNA: TGCGCCAGCAGTGAGCGGGCGGGAGGCTACGAGCAGTACTTC; CDR3 protein: CASSERAGGYEQYF
V gene: TRBV27; J gene: TRBJ2-6; D gene: TRBD2; clone size: few; CDR3 DNA: TGTGCCAGCAGTTCTCTAGCGGGGGCGATCTCTGGGGCCAACGTCCTGACTTTC; CDR3 protein: CASSSLAGAISGANVLTF
V gene: TRBV6-5; J gene: TRBJ1-2; D gene: TRBD1; clone size: NA; CDR3 DNA: TGTGCCAGCAGTTTGGCAGGGGGAGACTATGGCTACACCTTC; CDR3 protein: CASSLAGGDYGYTF
V gene: TRBV11-2; J gene: TRBJ2-7; D gene: TRBD2; clone size: NA; CDR3 DNA: TGTTCCAGCGGGGGGGTTACCTACGAGCAGTACTTC; CDR3 protein: CSSGGVTYEQYF
V gene: TRBV5-1; J gene: TRBJ1-1; D gene: TRBD1; clone size: NA; CDR3 DNA: TGCGCCAGCAGCTCTTTCCGGCTGACAGGGGCTGAAGCTTTCTTT; CDR3 protein: CASSSFRLTGAEAFF
V gene: TRBV9; J gene: TRBJ2-1; D gene: TRBD2; clone size: few; CDR3 DNA: TGTGCCAGCAGCGTAACTAGCGGGAGTAGGCCCGAGCAGTTCTTC; CDR3 protein: CASSVTSGSRPEQFF
V gene: TRBV6-5; J gene: TRBJ2-1; D gene: NA; clone size: NA; CDR3 DNA: TGTGCCAGCAGTTACTCTGGCAGGCAGTTCTTC; CDR3 protein: CASSYSGRQFF
V gene: TRBV19; J gene: TRBJ2-5; D gene: TRBD1; clone size: NA; CDR3 DNA: TGTGCCAGTAGCAGCCTCGGGACAGGAGCTTCGACCCAGTACTTC; CDR3 protein: CASSSLGTGASTQYF
V gene: TRBV30; J gene: TRBJ2-7; D gene: NA; clone size: NA; CDR3 DNA: TGTGCCTGGGGGACATCGACGCCTTACGAGCAGTACTTC; CDR3 protein: CAWGTSTPYEQYF
V gene: TRBV7-9; J gene: TRBJ2-5; D gene: TRBD2; clone size: NA; CDR3 DNA: TGTGCCAGCAGCGGCGGCAGCGGGGGGGAATGGGAGACCCAGTACTTC; CDR3 protein: CASSGGSGGEWETQYF
V gene: TRBV4-1; J gene: TRBJ2-7; D gene: NA; clone size: NA; CDR3 DNA: TGCGCCAGCAGCCAAGTAGGGGTCTCCTACGAGCAGTACTTC; CDR3 protein: CASSQVGVSYEQYF
V gene: TRBV9; J gene: TRBJ2-1; D gene: TRBD2; clone size: once; CDR3 DNA: TGTGCCAGCAGCGTGGGTCGACTAGCGGGAGAAAACAATGAGCAGTTCTTC; CDR3 protein: CASSVGRLAGENNEQFF
V gene: TRBV27; J gene: TRBJ2-7; D gene: NA; clone size: NA; CDR3 DNA: TGTGCCAGCAGTCGGTGGAGTTCCTACGAGCAGTACTTC; CDR3 protein: CASSRWSSYEQYF
V gene: TRBV5-1; J gene: TRBJ2-7; D gene: NA; clone size: NA; CDR3 DNA: TGCGCCAGCAGCTTGGTGTTAGGGGTCTCTGGCGAGCAGTACTTC; CDR3 protein: CASSLVLGVSGEQYF
V gene: TRBV29-1; J gene: TRBJ2-7; D gene: NA; clone size: NA; CDR3 DNA: TGCAGCGTTGTACGGTGGCAGGGGTCCTACGAGCAGTACTTC; CDR3 protein: CSVVRWQGSYEQYF
V gene: TRBV9; J gene: TRBJ2-4; D gene: NA; clone size: NA; CDR3 DNA: TGTGCCAGCAGCGAACTCGCAGCGTCCACTCTGAACATTCAGTACTTC; CDR3 protein: CASSELAASTLNIQYF
V gene: TRBV6-1; J gene: TRBJ1-2; D gene: TRBD1; clone size: NA; CDR3 DNA: TGTGCCAGCCGGGGACAGCACTATGGCTACACCTTC; CDR3 protein: CASRGQHYGYTF
V gene: TRBV7-9; J gene: TRBJ1-1; D gene: TRBD1; clone size: NA; CDR3 DNA: TGTGCCAGCAGCTTAGCCGGGACAGGGGTGGAAGCTTTCTTT; CDR3 protein: CASSLAGTGVEAFF
V gene: TRBV18; J gene: TRBJ1-5; D gene: NA; clone size: NA; CDR3 DNA: TGTGCCAGCTCAGCTGCGAATAAACCCCAGCATTTT; CDR3 protein: CASSAANKPQHF
V gene: TRBV4-2; J gene: TRBJ2-2; D gene: NA; clone size: NA; CDR3 DNA: TGTGCCAGCAGCCAAGACTCCCAGGCCGGGGAGCTGTTTTTT; CDR3 protein: CASSQDSQAGELFF
V gene: TRBV10-3; J gene: TRBJ2-7; D gene: TRBD1; clone size: NA; CDR3 DNA: TGTGCCATCAGTGACGGGACAGGGGACTACGAGCAGTACTTC; CDR3 protein: CAISDGTGDYEQYF
V gene: TRBV5-1; J gene: TRBJ1-1; D gene: TRBD1; clone size: NA; CDR3 DNA: TGCGCCAGCAGCCAAGGGACAGGGGGGGGCACTGAAGCTTTCTTT; CDR3 protein: CASSQGTGGGTEAFF
V gene: TRBV5-1; J gene: TRBJ1-5; D gene: NA; clone size: once; CDR3 DNA: TGCGCCAGCTCTCACGGGGGAGATCAGCCCCAGCATTTT; CDR3 protein: CASSHGGDQPQHF
V gene: TRBV7-3; J gene: TRBJ2-1; D gene: TRBD2; clone size: NA; CDR3 DNA: TGTGCCAGCAGCTTAAGAAGGCTAGCGGGGTCCTACAATGAGCAGTTCTTC; CDR3 protein: CASSLRRLAGSYNEQFF
V gene: TRBV19; J gene: TRBJ1-3; D gene: TRBD1; clone size: NA; CDR3 DNA: TGTGCCAGTATCGCGACAGGGCGCATCGGAAACACCATATATTTT; CDR3 protein: CASIATGRIGNTIYF
V gene: TRBV7-9; J gene: TRBJ1-1; D gene: NA; clone size: NA; CDR3 DNA: TGTGCCACTCGGGGGATCGCGGGTCGTACTGAAGCTTTCTTT; CDR3 protein: CATRGIAGRTEAFF
V gene: TRBV7-6; J gene: TRBJ2-5; D gene: TRBD2; clone size: NA; CDR3 DNA: TGTGCCAGCAGCTTAAGTAGCGGGGGGGCCGGAGAGACCCAGTACTTC; CDR3 protein: CASSLSSGGAGETQYF
V gene: TRBV2; J gene: TRBJ1-1; D gene: NA; clone size: NA; CDR3 DNA: TGTGCCAGCAGTGGTCGGGGGGCGTCGACCACTGAAGCTTTCTTT; CDR3 protein: CASSGRGASTTEAFF
V gene: TRBV6-5; J gene: TRBJ1-1; D gene: NA; clone size: NA; CDR3 DNA: TGTGCCAGCAGTTACTCGGGGGGTTTTGCTGAAGCTTTCTTT; CDR3 protein: CASSYSGGFAEAFF
V gene: TRBV13; J gene: TRBJ1-2; D gene: NA; clone size: NA; CDR3 DNA: TGTGCCAGCAGCTTAACAGGCTCGAACTATGGCTACACCTTC; CDR3 protein: CASSLTGSNYGYTF
V gene: TRBV7-9; J gene: TRBJ1-4; D gene: TRBD1; clone size: NA; CDR3 DNA: TGTGCCAGCAGCGCTTCCGGGACAGGGGCTGAAAAACTGTTTTTT; CDR3 protein: CASSASGTGAEKLFF
V gene: TRBV29-1; J gene: TRBJ2-1; D gene: NA; clone size: NA; CDR3 DNA: TGCAGCGTACGAGGAAGGGGGGGCCAGAATGAGCAGTTCTTC; CDR3 protein: CSVRGRGGQNEQFF
V gene: TRBV29-1; J gene: TRBJ2-2; D gene: TRBD1; clone size: NA; CDR3 DNA: TGCAGCGTTGAGGGACAGGGAAGGGGGACCGGGGAGCTGTTTTTT; CDR3 protein: CSVEGQGRGTGELFF
V gene: TRBV29-1; J gene: TRBJ2-7; D gene: TRBD2; clone size: NA; CDR3 DNA: TGCAGCGTTGAGGTTTCGGCGGGGGGAACCTACGAGCAGTACTTC; CDR3 protein: CSVEVSAGGTYEQYF